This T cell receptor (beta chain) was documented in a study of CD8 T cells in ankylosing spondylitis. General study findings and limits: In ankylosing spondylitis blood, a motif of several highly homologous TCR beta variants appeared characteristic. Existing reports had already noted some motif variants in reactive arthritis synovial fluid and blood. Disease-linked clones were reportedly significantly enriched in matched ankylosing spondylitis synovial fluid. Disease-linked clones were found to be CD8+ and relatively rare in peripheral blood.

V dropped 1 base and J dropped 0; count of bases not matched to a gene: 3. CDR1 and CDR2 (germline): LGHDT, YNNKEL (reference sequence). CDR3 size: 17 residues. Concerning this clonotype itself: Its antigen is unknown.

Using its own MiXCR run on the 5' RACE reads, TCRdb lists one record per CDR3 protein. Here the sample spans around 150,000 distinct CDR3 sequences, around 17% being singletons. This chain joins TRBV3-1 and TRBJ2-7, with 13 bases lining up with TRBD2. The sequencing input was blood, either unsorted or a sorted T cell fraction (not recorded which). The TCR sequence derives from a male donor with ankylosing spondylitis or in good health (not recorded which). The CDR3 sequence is CASSQGLAGGNSYEQYF. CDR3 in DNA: TGTGCCAGCAGCCAAGGACTAGCGGGAGGAAACTCCTACGAGCAGTACTTC.